This T cell receptor beta chain was identified in a study of T cell changes during pregnancy in multiple sclerosis. Sequenced by immunoSEQ multiplex PCR; TCRdb stores in-frame clones only, minus some. The sample comprises tens of thousands of clones, more than 90% of which are singletons, and 5% to 6.5% rests with the top ten. Per the germline V gene, CDR1 is MNHNY and CDR2 is SVGAGI (reference sequence). The CDR3 runs 14 residues. The germline V and J ends were trimmed by 7 bases and 2 bases, with 14 bases remaining between them. The specimen was peripheral blood, collected in the third trimester of pregnancy. The genes are TRBV6-6 and TRBJ1-2, with D possibly being TRBD1 (5 bases). This sequence originates from a female donor in good health, enrolled as a control in a pregnancy study. CDR3 DNA: TGTGCCAGCACCATAATGGGACTCAACTATGGCTACACCTTC. The encoded protein is CASTIMGLNYGYTF.